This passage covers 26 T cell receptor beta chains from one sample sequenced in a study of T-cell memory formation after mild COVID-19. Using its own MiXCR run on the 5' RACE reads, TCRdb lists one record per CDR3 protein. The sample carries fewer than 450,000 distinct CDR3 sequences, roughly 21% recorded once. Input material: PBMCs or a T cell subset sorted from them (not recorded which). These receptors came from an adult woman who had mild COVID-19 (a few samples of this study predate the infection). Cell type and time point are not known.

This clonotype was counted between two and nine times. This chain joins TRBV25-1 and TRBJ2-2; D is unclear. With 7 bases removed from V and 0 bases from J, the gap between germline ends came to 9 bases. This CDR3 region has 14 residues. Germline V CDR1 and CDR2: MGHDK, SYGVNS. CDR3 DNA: TGTGCCAGCACCCCCCGGGCGAACACCGGGGAGCTGTTTTTT. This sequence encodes CASTPRANTGELFF.

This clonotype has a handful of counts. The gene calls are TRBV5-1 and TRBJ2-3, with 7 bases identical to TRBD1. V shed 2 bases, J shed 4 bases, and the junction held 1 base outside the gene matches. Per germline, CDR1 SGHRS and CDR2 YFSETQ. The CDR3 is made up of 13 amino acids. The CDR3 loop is CASSLTGADTQYF. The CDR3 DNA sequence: TGCGCCAGCAGCTTAACAGGGGCAGATACGCAGTATTTT.

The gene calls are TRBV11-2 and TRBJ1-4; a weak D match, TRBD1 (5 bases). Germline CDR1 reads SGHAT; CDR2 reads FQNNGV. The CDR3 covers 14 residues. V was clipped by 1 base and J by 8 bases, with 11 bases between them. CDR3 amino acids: CASSLGRDPEKLFF. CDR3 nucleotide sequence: TGTGCCAGCAGCTTAGGCCGGGACCCCGAAAAACTGTTTTTT. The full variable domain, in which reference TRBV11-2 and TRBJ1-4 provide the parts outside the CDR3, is EAGVAQSPRYKIIEKRQSVAFWCNPISGHATLYWYQQILGQGPKLLIQFQNNGVVDDSQLPKDRFSAERLKGVDSTLKIQPAKLEDSAVYLCASSLGRDPEKLFFGSGTQLSVL.

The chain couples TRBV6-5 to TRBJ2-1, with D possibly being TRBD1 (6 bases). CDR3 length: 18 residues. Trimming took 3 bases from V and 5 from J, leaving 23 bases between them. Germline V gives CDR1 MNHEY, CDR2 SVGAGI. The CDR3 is CASSYQLSGTRRNNEQFF. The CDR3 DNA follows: TGTGCCAGCAGTTATCAACTCTCCGGGACACGGAGAAACAATGAGCAGTTCTTC.

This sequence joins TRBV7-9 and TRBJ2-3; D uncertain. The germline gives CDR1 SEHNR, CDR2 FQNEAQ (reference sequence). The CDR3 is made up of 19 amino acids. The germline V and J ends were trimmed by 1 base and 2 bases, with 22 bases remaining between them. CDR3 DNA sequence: TGTGCCAGCAGCTTAGGGAGCCGACGTGGGTGGCGGACCACAGATACGCAGTATTTT. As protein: CASSLGSRRGWRTTDTQYF.

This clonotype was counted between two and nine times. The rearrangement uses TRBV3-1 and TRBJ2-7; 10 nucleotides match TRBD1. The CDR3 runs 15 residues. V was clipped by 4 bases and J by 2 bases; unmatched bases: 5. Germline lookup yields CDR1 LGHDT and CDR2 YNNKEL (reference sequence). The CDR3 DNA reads TGTGCCAGCAGCCCCCGGGACAGGGGAACCTACGAGCAGTACTTC. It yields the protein CASSPRDRGTYEQYF.

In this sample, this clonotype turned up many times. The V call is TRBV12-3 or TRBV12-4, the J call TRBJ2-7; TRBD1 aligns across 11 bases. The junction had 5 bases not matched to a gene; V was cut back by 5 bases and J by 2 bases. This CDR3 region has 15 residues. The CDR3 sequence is CASSPSGQGAYEQYF. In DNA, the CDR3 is TGTGCCAGCAGTCCCTCGGGACAGGGGGCCTACGAGCAGTACTTC.

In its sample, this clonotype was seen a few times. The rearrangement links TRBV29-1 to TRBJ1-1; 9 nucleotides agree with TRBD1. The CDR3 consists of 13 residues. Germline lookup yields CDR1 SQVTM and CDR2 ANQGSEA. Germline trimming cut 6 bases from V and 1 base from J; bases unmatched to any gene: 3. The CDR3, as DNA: TGCAGCGTGGGGACAGGGAGGAACACTGAAGCTTTCTTT. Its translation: CSVGTGRNTEAFF.

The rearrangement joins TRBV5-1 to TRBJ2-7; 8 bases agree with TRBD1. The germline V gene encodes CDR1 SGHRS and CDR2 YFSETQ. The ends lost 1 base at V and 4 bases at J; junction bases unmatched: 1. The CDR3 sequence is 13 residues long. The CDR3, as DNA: TGCGCCAGCAGCTTGCGACAGGGGTACGAGCAGTACTTC. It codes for CASSLRQGYEQYF.

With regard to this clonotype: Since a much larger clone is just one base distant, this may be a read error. The CDR3 here is CASSFGQGTYEQYF. CDR3 bases: TGTGCCAGCAGCTTCGGACAGGGTACCTACGAGCAGTACTTC. This chain joins TRBV7-9 and TRBJ2-7; 8 nucleotides line up with TRBD1. CDR3 length equals 14 residues. Trimming cost V 3 bases and J 2 bases; bases outside gene matches: 3. Per germline, CDR1 SEHNR and CDR2 FQNEAQ (reference sequence).

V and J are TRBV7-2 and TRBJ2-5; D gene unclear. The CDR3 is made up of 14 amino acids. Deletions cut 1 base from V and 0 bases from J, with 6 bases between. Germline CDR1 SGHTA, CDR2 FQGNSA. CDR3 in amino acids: CASSLDRHQETQYF. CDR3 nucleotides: TGTGCCAGCAGCTTAGACAGACACCAAGAGACCCAGTACTTC. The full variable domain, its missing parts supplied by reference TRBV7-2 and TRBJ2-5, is GAGVSQSPSNKVTEKGKDVELRCDPISGHTALYWYRQSLGQGLEFLIYFQGNSAPDKSGLPSDRFSAERTGGSVSTLTIQRTQQEDSAVYLCASSLDRHQETQYFGPGTRLLVL.

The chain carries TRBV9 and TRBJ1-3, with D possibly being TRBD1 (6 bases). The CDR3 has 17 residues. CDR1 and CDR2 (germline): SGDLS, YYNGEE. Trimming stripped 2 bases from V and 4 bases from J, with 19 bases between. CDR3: CASSVASTGYEGNTIYF. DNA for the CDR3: TGTGCCAGCAGCGTGGCGTCTACAGGGTACGAAGGAAACACCATATATTTT.

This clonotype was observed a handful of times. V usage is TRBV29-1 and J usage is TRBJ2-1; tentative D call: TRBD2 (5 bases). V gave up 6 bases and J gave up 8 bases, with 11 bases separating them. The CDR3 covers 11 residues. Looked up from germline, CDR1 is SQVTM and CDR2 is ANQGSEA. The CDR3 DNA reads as TGCAGCGTGCTAGCCCCGGATGAGCAGTTCTTC. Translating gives CSVLAPDEQFF.

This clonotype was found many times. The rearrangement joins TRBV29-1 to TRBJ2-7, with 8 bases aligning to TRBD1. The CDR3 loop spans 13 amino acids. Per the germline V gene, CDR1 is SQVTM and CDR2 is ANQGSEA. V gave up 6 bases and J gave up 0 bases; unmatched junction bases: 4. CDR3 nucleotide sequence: TGCAGCGTGTGGGACAGGAGCTCCTACGAGCAGTACTTC. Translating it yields CSVWDRSSYEQYF.

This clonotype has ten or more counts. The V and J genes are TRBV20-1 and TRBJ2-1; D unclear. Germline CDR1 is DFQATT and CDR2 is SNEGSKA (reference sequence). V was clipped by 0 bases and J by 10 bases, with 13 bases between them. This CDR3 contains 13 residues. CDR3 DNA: TGCAGTGCTAGAGATCCCCTATCTTTGGAGCAGTTCTTC. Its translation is CSARDPLSLEQFF.

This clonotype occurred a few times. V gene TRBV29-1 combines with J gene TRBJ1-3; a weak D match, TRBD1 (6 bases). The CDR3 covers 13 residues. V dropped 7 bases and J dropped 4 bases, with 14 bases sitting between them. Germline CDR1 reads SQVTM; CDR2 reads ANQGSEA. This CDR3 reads CSANPGQGNTIYF. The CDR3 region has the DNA TGCAGCGCCAATCCGGGACAAGGAAACACCATATATTTT.

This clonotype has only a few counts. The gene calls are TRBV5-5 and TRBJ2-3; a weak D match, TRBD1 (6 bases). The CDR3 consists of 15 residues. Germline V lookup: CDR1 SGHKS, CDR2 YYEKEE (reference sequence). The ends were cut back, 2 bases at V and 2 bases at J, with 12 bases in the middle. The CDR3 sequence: CASSLDGQLTDTQYF. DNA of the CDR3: TGTGCCAGCAGCTTAGATGGACAGCTCACAGATACGCAGTATTTT.

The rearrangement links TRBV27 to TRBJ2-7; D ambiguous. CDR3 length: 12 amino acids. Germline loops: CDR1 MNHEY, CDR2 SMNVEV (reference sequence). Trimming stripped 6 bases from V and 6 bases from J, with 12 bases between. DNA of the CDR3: TGTGCCAGCAGAGGTGGCCTTGGCGAGCAGTACTTC. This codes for CASRGGLGEQYF.

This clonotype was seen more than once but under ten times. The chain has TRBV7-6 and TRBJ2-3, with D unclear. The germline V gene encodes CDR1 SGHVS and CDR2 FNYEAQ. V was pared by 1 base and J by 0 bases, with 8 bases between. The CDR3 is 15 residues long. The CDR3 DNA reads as TGTGCCAGCAGCTTAGATGGGCTAAGCACAGATACGCAGTATTTT. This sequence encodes CASSLDGLSTDTQYF.

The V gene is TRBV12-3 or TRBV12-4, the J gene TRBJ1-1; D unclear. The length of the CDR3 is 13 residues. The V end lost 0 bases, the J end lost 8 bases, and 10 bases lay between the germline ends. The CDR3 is CASSLASPVEAFF. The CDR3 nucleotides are TGTGCCAGCAGTTTAGCGAGCCCGGTAGAAGCTTTCTTT.

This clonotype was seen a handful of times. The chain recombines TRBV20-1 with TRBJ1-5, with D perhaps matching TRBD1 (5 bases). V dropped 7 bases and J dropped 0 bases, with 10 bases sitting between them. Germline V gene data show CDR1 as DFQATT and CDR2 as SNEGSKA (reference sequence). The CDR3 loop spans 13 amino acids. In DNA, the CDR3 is TGCAGTGTCAACAGGTATAGCAATCAGCCCCAGCATTTT. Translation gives CSVNRYSNQPQHF.

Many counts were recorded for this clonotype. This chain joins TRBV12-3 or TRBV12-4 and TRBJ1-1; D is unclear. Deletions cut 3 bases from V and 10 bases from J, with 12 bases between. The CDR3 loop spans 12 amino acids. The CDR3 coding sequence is TGTGCCAGCAGTTTTAGCACAAACAGAGCTTTCTTT. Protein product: CASSFSTNRAFF.

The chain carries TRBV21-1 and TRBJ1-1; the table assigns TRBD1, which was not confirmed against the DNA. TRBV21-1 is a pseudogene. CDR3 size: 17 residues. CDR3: CASSKNLWGQGDTEAFF. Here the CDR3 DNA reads TGTGCCAGCAGCAAAAATCTTTGGGGACAAGGGGACACTGAAGCTTTCTTT.

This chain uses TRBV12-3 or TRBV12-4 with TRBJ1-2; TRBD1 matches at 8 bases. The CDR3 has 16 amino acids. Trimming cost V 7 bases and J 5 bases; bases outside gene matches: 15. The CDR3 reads CASTSTRQGRGYGYTF. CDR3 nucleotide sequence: TGTGCCAGCACCAGTACCAGACAGGGGAGAGGGTATGGCTACACCTTC.

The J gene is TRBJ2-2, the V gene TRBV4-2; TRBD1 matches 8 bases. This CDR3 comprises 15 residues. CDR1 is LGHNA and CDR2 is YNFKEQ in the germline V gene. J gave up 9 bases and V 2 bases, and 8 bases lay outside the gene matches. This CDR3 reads CASSQSPDRGRELFF. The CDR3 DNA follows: TGTGCCAGCAGCCAAAGTCCAGACAGGGGCCGGGAGCTGTTTTTT.

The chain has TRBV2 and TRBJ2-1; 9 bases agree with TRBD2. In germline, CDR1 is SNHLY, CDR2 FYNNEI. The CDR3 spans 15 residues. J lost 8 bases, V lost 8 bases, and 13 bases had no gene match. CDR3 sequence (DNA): TGTGCCAGCCAGCGGGAGGCCCCCCTGGCGGATGAGCAGTTCTTC. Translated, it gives CASQREAPLADEQFF.